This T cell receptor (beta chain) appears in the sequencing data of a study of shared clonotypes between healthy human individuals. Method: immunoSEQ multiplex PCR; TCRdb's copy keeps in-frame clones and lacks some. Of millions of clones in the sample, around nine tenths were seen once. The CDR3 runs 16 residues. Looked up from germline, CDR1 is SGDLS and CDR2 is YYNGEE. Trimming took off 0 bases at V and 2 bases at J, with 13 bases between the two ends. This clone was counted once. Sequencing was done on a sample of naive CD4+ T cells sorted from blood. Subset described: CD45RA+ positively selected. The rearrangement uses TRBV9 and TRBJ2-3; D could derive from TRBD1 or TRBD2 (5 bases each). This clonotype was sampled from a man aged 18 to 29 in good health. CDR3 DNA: TGTGCCAGCAGCGTAGAGGGTGGGGGAACCACAGATACGCAGTATTTT. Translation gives CASSVEGGGTTDTQYF.